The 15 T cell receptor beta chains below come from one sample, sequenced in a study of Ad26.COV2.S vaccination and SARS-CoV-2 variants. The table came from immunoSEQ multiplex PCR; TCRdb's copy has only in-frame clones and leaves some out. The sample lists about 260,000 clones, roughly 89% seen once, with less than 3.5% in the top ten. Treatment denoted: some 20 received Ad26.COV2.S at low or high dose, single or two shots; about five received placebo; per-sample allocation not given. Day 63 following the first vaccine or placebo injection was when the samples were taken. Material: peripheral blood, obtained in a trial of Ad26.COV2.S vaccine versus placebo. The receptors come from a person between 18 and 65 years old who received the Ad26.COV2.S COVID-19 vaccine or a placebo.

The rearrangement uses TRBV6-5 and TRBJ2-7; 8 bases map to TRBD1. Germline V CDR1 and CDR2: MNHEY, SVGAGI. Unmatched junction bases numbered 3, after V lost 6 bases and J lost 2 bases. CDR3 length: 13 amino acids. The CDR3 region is CASSPRGPYEQYF. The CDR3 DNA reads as TGTGCCAGCAGCCCCAGGGGGCCCTACGAGCAGTACTTC.

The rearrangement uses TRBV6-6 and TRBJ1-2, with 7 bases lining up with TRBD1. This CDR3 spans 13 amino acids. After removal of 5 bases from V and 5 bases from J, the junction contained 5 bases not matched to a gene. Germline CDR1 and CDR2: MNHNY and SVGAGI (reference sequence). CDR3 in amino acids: CASSPTGEYGYTF. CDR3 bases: TGTGCCAGCAGTCCTACAGGGGAATATGGCTACACCTTC.

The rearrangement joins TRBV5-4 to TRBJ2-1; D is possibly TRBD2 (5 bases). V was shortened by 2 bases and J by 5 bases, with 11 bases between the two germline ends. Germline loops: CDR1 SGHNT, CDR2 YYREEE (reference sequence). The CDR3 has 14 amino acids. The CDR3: CASSFRTGNNEQFF. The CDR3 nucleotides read TGTGCCAGCAGCTTCCGGACGGGGAACAATGAGCAGTTCTTC.

Here the CDR3 reads CASAHSGQSDTQYF. CDR3 bases: TGTGCCAGCGCACACTCGGGCCAGTCAGATACGCAGTATTTT. This rearrangement joins TRBV25-1 to TRBJ2-3; D unclear. With 8 bases removed from V and 4 bases from J, the gap between germline ends came to 16 bases. The length of the CDR3 is 14 residues. Germline assignment: CDR1 MGHDK and CDR2 SYGVNS.

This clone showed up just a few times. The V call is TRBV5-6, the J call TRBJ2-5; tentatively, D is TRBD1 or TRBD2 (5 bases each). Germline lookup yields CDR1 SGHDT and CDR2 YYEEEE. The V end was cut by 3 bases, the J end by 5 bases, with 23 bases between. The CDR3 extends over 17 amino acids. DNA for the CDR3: TGTGCCAGCAGCTCCCGGTCCCTGACGGGTGAGGGGGAGACCCAGTACTTC. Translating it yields CASSSRSLTGEGETQYF. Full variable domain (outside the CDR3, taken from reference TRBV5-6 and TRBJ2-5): DAGVTQSPTHLIKTRGQQVTLRCSPKSGHDTVSWYQQALGQGPQFIFQYYEEEERQRGNFPDRFSGHQFPNYSSELNVNALLLGDSALYLCASSSRSLTGEGETQYFGPGTRLLVL.

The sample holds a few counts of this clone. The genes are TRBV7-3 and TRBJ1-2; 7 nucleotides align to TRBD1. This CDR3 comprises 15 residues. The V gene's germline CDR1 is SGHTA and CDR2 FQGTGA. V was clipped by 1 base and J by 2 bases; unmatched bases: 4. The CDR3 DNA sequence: TGTGCCAGCAGCTTAAGTGGAGGGGGCAACTATGGCTACACCTTC. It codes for CASSLSGGGNYGYTF.

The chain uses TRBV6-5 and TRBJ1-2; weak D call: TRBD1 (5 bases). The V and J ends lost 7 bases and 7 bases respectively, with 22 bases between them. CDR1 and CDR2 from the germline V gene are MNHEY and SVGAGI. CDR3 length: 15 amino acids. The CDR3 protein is CASILLETAVSGYTF. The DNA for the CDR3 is TGTGCCAGCATTCTCCTTGAGACAGCGGTGAGTGGCTACACCTTC.

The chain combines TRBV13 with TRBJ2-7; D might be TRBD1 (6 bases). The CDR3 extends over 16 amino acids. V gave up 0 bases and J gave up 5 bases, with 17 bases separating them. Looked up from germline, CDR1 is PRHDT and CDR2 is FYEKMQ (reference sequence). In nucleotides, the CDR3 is TGTGCCAGCAGCTTAGGCTCGGGGCAGGGGAAGAACGAGCAGTACTTC. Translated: CASSLGSGQGKNEQYF.

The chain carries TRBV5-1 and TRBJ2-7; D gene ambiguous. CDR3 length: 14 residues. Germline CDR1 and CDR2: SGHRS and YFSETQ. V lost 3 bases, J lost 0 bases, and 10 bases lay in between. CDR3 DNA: TGCGCCAGCAGCTCGACGGTAAGCTCCTACGAGCAGTACTTC. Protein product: CASSSTVSSYEQYF. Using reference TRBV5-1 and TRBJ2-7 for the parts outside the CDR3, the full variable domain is KAGVTQTPRYLIKTRGQQVTLSCSPISGHRSVSWYQQTPGQGLQFLFEYFSETQRNKGNFPGRFSGRQFSNSRSEMNVSTLELGDSALYLCASSSTVSSYEQYFGPGTRLTVT.

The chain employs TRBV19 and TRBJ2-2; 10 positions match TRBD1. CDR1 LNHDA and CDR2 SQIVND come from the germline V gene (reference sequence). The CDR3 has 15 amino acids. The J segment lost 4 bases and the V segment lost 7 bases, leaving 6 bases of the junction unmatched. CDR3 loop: CASKEDRGRTGELFF. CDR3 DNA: TGTGCCAGTAAAGAAGACAGGGGGCGCACCGGGGAGCTGTTTTTT.

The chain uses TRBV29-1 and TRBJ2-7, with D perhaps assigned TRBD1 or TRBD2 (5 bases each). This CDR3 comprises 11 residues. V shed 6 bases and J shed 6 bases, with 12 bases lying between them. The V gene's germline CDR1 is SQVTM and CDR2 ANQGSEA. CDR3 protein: CSVNSGAEQYV. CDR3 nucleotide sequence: TGCAGCGTGAATTCCGGGGCCGAGCAGTACGTC.

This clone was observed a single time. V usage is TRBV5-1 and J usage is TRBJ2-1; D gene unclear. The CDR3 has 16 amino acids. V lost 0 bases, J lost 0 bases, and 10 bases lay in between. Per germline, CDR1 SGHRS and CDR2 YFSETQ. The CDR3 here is CASSLGTASSYNEQFF. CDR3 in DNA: TGCGCCAGCAGCTTGGGTACAGCGAGCTCCTACAATGAGCAGTTCTTC.

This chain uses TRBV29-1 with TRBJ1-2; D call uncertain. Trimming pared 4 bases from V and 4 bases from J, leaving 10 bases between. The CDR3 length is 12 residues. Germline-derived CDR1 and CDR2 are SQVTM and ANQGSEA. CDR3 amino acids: CSVVAGTYGYTF. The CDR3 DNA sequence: TGCAGCGTTGTCGCAGGCACCTATGGCTACACCTTC.

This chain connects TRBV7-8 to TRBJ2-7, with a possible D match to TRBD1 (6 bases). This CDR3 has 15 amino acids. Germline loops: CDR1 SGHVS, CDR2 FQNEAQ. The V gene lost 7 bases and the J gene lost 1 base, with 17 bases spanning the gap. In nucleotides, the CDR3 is TGTGCCAGCACCGAACTCCCCGGACAGTCCTACGAGCAGTACTTC. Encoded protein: CASTELPGQSYEQYF.

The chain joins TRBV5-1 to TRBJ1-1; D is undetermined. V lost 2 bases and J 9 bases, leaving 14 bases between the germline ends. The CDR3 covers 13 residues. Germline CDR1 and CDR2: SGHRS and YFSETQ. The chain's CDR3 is CASSFGQAFKAFF. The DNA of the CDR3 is TGCGCCAGCAGCTTTGGGCAGGCTTTCAAAGCTTTCTTT.